This T cell receptor (beta chain) was recorded in a study of cytotoxic CD8 clonotypes in ibrutinib-treated CLL. Study summary: The study included around twelve relapsed/refractory and roughly 15 treatment-naive patients; 17 to 18 had IGHV unmutated disease. Findings of the study overall: Increased clonality at ibrutinib response gave way to a return toward baseline at progression. There were few public clonotypes, and on treatment they contracted or stayed stable.

V lost 0 bases and J 7 bases, leaving 13 bases between the germline ends. Germline CDR1 and CDR2: SGDLS and YYNGEE. The CDR3 is made up of 14 amino acids. Generated by immunoSEQ multiplex PCR, the TCRdb table keeps only in-frame clones and is missing some. The sample lists hundreds of thousands of clones; around three quarters were seen once. This clone appeared a single time. Its antigen is unknown. The chain is built from TRBV9 and TRBJ1-1, with a weak D call TRBD1 (5 bases). The source was PBMCs, collected after 24 months of ibrutinib treatment. The source of this sequence is a human donor with chronic lymphocytic leukemia. The CDR3 loop reads CASSVGDSPLEAFF. The CDR3 DNA is TGTGCCAGCAGCGTAGGTGACAGTCCTCTTGAAGCTTTCTTT.